This T cell receptor (beta chain) was observed in a study of blood T cell repertoires in COVID-19. About the research overall: The origin of the acute and convalescent COVID-19 samples was the United States, Italy and Spain.

In the source study's methods: By means of reference gene primer amplification, nucleated cell counts were estimated. Profiling relied on immunoSEQ multiplex PCR, and the TCRdb table lists in-frame clones only, not all of them. V, J and clone size derive from that table, while D and trimming were established from the DNA sequence. The sample has 250,000 or so clones, approximately 91% seen once. The receptor's source is a woman aged 40 to 50 who had recovered from COVID-19. The sequenced sample was peripheral blood.

The CDR3 bases are TGTGCCAGCAGCGCAGAAGACAGGAACACTGAAGCTTTCTTT. Protein: CASSAEDRNTEAFF. This chain links TRBV9 with TRBJ1-1; TRBD1 might be the D (5 bases). V gave up 3 bases and J gave up 1 base, with 10 bases separating them. The CDR3 sequence is 14 residues long. Per the germline V gene, CDR1 is SGDLS and CDR2 is YYNGEE.